This TCR beta chain was identified in a study of OX40 agonist ivuxolimab in advanced cancers. Study details: Dose-escalation subjects each had hepatocellular carcinoma, melanoma, renal cell or head and neck cancer.

The CDR3 runs to 16 residues. Germline trimming cut 5 bases from V and 4 bases from J; bases unmatched to any gene: 8. From germline, CDR1 is SGHAT and CDR2 FQDESV (reference sequence). Regarding the study as a whole: Some nonresponders additionally presented with little normalized T-cell clonal expansion. At doses 0.1 to 3.0 mg/kg, CD4+ and CD8+ clones expanded. On average, CD8+ T cells had more expanded clones than CD4+.

With respect to this clone: Antigen specificity is unknown.

The protocol was immunoSEQ multiplex PCR, while the TCRdb copy is restricted to in-frame clones and leaves out a portion. The sample yields roughly 61,000 clones, roughly 85% seen once. This sequence joins TRBV11-1 and TRBJ2-3; the match to TRBD2 covers 11 bases. Source: CD4+ or CD8+ T cells sorted from blood, taken in a trial of the OX40 agonist ivuxolimab. The sequence derives from an adult with an advanced solid tumor such as melanoma, head and neck, liver or kidney cancer. CDR3 protein: CASSRNSGRASDTQYF. Written as DNA, the CDR3 is TGTGCCAGCAGCCGGAATAGCGGGAGGGCCTCAGATACGCAGTATTTT.